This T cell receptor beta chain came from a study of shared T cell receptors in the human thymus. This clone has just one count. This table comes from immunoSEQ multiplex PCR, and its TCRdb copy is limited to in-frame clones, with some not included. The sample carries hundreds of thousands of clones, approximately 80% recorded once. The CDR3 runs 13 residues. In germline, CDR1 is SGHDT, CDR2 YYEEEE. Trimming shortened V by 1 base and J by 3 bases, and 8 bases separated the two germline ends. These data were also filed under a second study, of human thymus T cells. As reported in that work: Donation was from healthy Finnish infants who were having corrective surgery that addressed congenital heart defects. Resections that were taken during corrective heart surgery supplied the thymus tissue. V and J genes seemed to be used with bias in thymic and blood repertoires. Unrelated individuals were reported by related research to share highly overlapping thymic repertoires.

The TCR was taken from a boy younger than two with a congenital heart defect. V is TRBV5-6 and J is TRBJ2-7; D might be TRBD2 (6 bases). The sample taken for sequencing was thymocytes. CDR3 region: CASSLWGVYEQYF. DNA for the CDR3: TGTGCCAGCAGCTTGTGGGGGGTCTACGAGCAGTACTTC. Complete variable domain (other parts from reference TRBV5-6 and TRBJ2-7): DAGVTQSPTHLIKTRGQQVTLRCSPKSGHDTVSWYQQALGQGPQFIFQYYEEEERQRGNFPDRFSGHQFPNYSSELNVNALLLGDSALYLCASSLWGVYEQYFGPGTRLTVT.